These 6 T cell receptor beta chains share one sample of origin, sequenced in a study of T cell repertoires in cytomegalovirus infection. TCRdb processed the reads anew with MiXCR; each CDR3 protein has one entry. Of some 100,000 distinct CDR3 sequences in the sample, more than 20% were seen once. Sequenced material: CD8+ T cells from PBMCs. The receptors come from a human donor in good health (CMV status not recorded). Some clones in this sample may be carry-over from other donors' samples.

The gene calls are TRBV14 and TRBJ2-3, with D possibly being TRBD1 or TRBD2 (6 bases each). Trimming cost V 2 bases and J 3 bases, with 15 bases left between them. The CDR3 consists of 16 residues. Germline assignment: CDR1 SGHDN and CDR2 FVKESK. CDR3: CASSQPSQGRTDTQYF. CDR3 sequence (DNA): TGTGCCAGCAGCCAACCAAGTCAGGGGAGGACAGATACGCAGTATTTT.

The chain uses TRBV20-1 and TRBJ2-1; TRBD2 aligns across 7 bases. After removal of 3 bases from V and 3 bases from J, the junction contained 8 bases not matched to a gene. Germline CDR1 and CDR2: DFQATT and SNEGSKA (reference sequence). The CDR3 runs 15 residues. The CDR3 spells CSARGLAEYYNEQFF. The CDR3 nucleotides read TGCAGTGCTAGGGGGCTAGCGGAATACTACAATGAGCAGTTCTTC.

This clonotype appeared a few times. The V call is TRBV19, the J call TRBJ2-7; D is unresolved. This CDR3 is built from 13 residues. The V end was cut by 3 bases, the J end by 7 bases, with 13 bases between. CDR1 LNHDA and CDR2 SQIVND come from the germline V gene (reference sequence). The DNA for the CDR3 is TGTGCCAGTAGTATGCGTAGCAGTGTGGAGCAGTACTTC. It translates to CASSMRSSVEQYF. Supplemented by reference TRBV19 and TRBJ2-7, the full variable domain reads DGGITQSPKYLFRKEGQNVTLSCEQNLNHDAMYWYRQDPGQGLRLIYYSQIVNDFQKGDIAEGYSVSREKKESFPLTVTSAQKNPTAFYLCASSMRSSVEQYFGPGTRLTVT.

Turning to this clonotype: A junction boundary mismatches the germline segment, possibly from a read error. J is TRBJ2-7 and V is TRBV7-2; 11 nucleotides match TRBD1. The germline CDR1 and CDR2 sequences are SGHTA and FQGNSA. CDR3 length equals 17 residues. The CDR3 region has the DNA TGTGTCAGCAGCGTCGGGACAGGGGGAACGAGGTCCTACGAGCAGTACTTC. Its translation: CVSSVGTGGTRSYEQYF.

This clonotype appeared a few times. The rearrangement uses TRBV28 and TRBJ1-1; 7 bases map to TRBD1. The V and J ends lost 6 bases and 1 base, in that order; junction bases with no gene match: 5. The CDR3 contains 14 residues. Germline V gene data show CDR1 as MDHEN and CDR2 as SYDVKM. CDR3 residues: CASRSGGANTEAFF. Here the CDR3 DNA reads TGTGCCAGCAGGTCAGGGGGTGCGAACACTGAAGCTTTCTTT.

This clonotype was counted a few times. The chain uses TRBV4-3 and TRBJ2-2, with D perhaps matching TRBD1 (5 bases). Germline V gene data show CDR1 as LGHNA and CDR2 as YSLEER. This CDR3 region has 14 residues. The ends were cut back, 1 base at V and 8 bases at J, with 11 bases in the middle. Here the CDR3 reads CASSQVQGNGELFF. As DNA, the CDR3 is TGCGCCAGCAGCCAAGTCCAGGGTAATGGGGAGCTGTTTTTT.